The 21 T cell receptor beta chains reported below all come from one sample, sequenced in a study of cytomegalovirus exposure and HLA in healthy donors. The PCR used 60 Vbeta and 13 Jbeta primers. Sequencing was performed with immunoSEQ multiplex PCR; in TCRdb, only in-frame clones are kept and a portion is missing. Its table lists under 200,000 clones. The material sequenced was PBMCs. The receptors stem from a man aged 30 to 45 in good health and CMV-seronegative.

This rearrangement joins TRBV7-3 to TRBJ1-1, with a weak D call TRBD1 (6 bases). The CDR3 consists of 15 residues. Germline lookup yields CDR1 SGHTA and CDR2 FQGTGA. V was clipped by 2 bases and J by 1 base, with 11 bases between them. Here the CDR3 DNA reads TGTGCCAGCAGCTTAGAGGGACAACCGAACACTGAAGCTTTCTTT. As protein: CASSLEGQPNTEAFF.

V usage is TRBV4-1 and J usage is TRBJ1-5; D not certain. The CDR3 has 17 amino acids. Germline values: CDR1 MGHRA, CDR2 YSYEKL. The V end lost 2 bases, the J end lost 1 base, and 15 bases lay between the germline ends. The CDR3 here is CASSQRTVPLSNQPQHF. Written as DNA, the CDR3 is TGCGCCAGCAGCCAACGAACAGTACCTTTGAGCAATCAGCCCCAGCATTTT.

CDR3 nucleotide sequence: TGTGCCAGCAGCCCCGTGACGGGGTACAATCAGCCCCAGCATTTT. It is translated as CASSPVTGYNQPQHF. The chain couples TRBV2 to TRBJ1-5; no definite D call. V lost 6 bases and J lost 3, with 15 bases in between. The CDR3 spans 15 residues. The germline gives CDR1 SNHLY, CDR2 FYNNEI.

V is TRBV5-4 and J is TRBJ1-1, with D possibly being TRBD1 (5 bases). From germline, CDR1 is SGHNT and CDR2 YYREEE (reference sequence). V was trimmed by 1 base and J by 5 bases, leaving 18 bases between them. This CDR3 comprises 16 residues. The CDR3 region is CASSLPNRNPGTEAFF. In DNA, the CDR3 is TGTGCCAGCAGCTTGCCCAACAGGAATCCAGGAACTGAAGCTTTCTTT.

J is TRBJ2-7 and V is TRBV9, with 7 bases identical to TRBD2. The CDR3 is 14 amino acids. V lost 1 base, J lost 4 bases, and 5 bases stayed unmatched. CDR1 is SGDLS and CDR2 is YYNGEE in the germline V gene. The CDR3 is CASSVLAATYEQYF. For the CDR3, the DNA is TGTGCCAGCAGCGTACTAGCGGCGACTTACGAGCAGTACTTC. The variable domain in full, with the rest retrieved from reference TRBV9 and TRBJ2-7, is DSGVTQTPKHLITATGQRVTLRCSPRSGDLSVYWYQQSLDQGLQFLIQYYNGEERAKGNILERFSAQQFPDLHSELNLSSLELGDSALYFCASSVLAATYEQYFGPGTRLTVT.

The chain combines TRBV6-1 with TRBJ1-3; TRBD1 matches 8 bases. The CDR3 spans 17 residues. Germline V gives CDR1 MNHNS, CDR2 SASEGT. J was trimmed by 0 bases and V by 3 bases; bases with no gene match: 7. CDR3 protein: CASSDVWTGNSGNTIYF. CDR3 nucleotide sequence: TGTGCCAGCAGTGATGTTTGGACAGGGAACTCTGGAAACACCATATATTTT.

This chain links TRBV6-6 with TRBJ1-1; 7 bases map to TRBD1. V shed 6 bases and J 4 bases; nucleotides not matched to a gene: 11. Germline V gene sequence: CDR1 MNHNY, CDR2 SVGAGI (reference sequence). The CDR3 totals 15 residues. The CDR3 sequence: CASRTLQGYSTEAFF. DNA for the CDR3: TGTGCCAGCAGGACTTTACAGGGGTACAGCACTGAAGCTTTCTTT.

The V gene is TRBV5-6, the J gene TRBJ2-5; 8 bases are shared with TRBD1. The length of the CDR3 is 16 residues. Per the germline V gene, CDR1 is SGHDT and CDR2 is YYEEEE. After removal of 0 bases from V and 0 bases from J, the junction contained 4 bases not matched to a gene. The CDR3 spells CASSLETGGYQETQYF. As DNA, the CDR3 is TGTGCCAGCAGCTTGGAAACAGGGGGGTACCAAGAGACCCAGTACTTC.

The gene calls are TRBV7-9 and TRBJ2-2; D not resolved. Germline V gene sequence: CDR1 SEHNR, CDR2 FQNEAQ (reference sequence). V lost 7 bases and J lost 6, with 9 bases in between. The CDR3 has 12 amino acids. DNA for the CDR3: TGTGCCAGCACCCCCCTATCCGGGGAGCTGTTTTTT. Encoded protein: CASTPLSGELFF. The full variable domain, in which reference TRBV7-9 and TRBJ2-2 provide the parts outside the CDR3, is DTGVSQNPRHKITKRGQNVTFRCDPISEHNRLYWYRQTLGQGPEFLTYFQNEAQLEKSRLLSDRFSAERPKGSFSTLEIQRTEQGDSAMYLCASTPLSGELFFGEGSRLTVL.

This rearrangement joins TRBV7-8 to TRBJ2-5, with 14 bases fitting TRBD2. The V segment lost 1 base and the J segment 5 bases; nucleotides outside the gene matches: 6. Per germline, CDR1 SGHVS and CDR2 FQNEAQ. CDR3 size: 17 residues. CDR3 in amino acids: CASSLGGTSGRWETQYF. The CDR3 DNA is TGTGCCAGCAGCTTAGGGGGGACTAGCGGGAGATGGGAGACCCAGTACTTC.

The V call is TRBV4-1, the J call TRBJ1-4; 7 positions agree with TRBD1. The CDR3 is 13 residues long. The V and J ends lost 1 base and 7 bases, in that order; junction bases with no gene match: 0. Per germline, CDR1 MGHRA and CDR2 YSYEKL. This CDR3 is CASSQGTGEKLFF. For the CDR3, the DNA is TGCGCCAGCAGCCAAGGGACAGGTGAAAAACTGTTTTTT.

The chain couples TRBV25-1 to TRBJ1-1; 8 bases are a match to TRBD1. CDR3 length: 14 amino acids. Germline V gives CDR1 MGHDK, CDR2 SYGVNS. J was trimmed by 9 bases and V by 6 bases; bases with no gene match: 12. CDR3 nucleotides: TGTGCCAGCAGGGACGGACAGGGTATGCTCAAAGCTTTCTTT. Protein product: CASRDGQGMLKAFF.

The V call is TRBV30, the J call TRBJ2-1; no clear D gene. The V end was cut by 2 bases, the J end by 0 bases, with 5 bases between. Germline V gene lookup returns CDR1 GTSNPN and CDR2 SVGIG (reference sequence). This CDR3 contains 13 residues. For the CDR3, the DNA is TGTGCCTGGAGTACCAGCTCCTACAATGAGCAGTTCTTC. Encoded protein: CAWSTSSYNEQFF.

V usage is TRBV28 and J usage is TRBJ1-1, with D perhaps matching TRBD1 (6 bases). V shed 8 bases and J shed 8 bases, with 15 bases lying between them. Germline V CDR1 and CDR2: MDHEN, SYDVKM. The CDR3 consists of 12 residues. The CDR3 here is CASGSSGGEAFF. CDR3 DNA: TGTGCCAGCGGGTCTTCGGGGGGCGAAGCTTTCTTT.

This CDR3 reads CASSRTQVASNQPQHF. In DNA form, the CDR3 reads TGTGCCAGCTCACGCACACAGGTTGCGAGCAATCAGCCCCAGCATTTT. This chain uses TRBV18 with TRBJ1-5, with a tentative D call TRBD1 (5 bases). The V end was cut by 4 bases, the J end by 1 base, with 14 bases between. This CDR3 contains 16 residues. Germline V gene lookup returns CDR1 KGHSH and CDR2 LQKENI.

This chain uses TRBV19 with TRBJ1-1; 7 nucleotides align to TRBD1. Germline CDR1 and CDR2: LNHDA and SQIVND (reference sequence). The CDR3 spans 14 residues. V lost 6 bases and J lost 0; bases outside the gene matches: 4. This CDR3 reads CASSKGQLNTEAFF. In nucleotides, the CDR3 is TGTGCCAGTAGCAAGGGACAGTTGAACACTGAAGCTTTCTTT.

V and J are TRBV29-1 and TRBJ1-1, with D possibly matching TRBD1 (5 bases). CDR1 and CDR2 from the germline V gene are SQVTM and ANQGSEA. V was clipped by 7 bases and J by 1 base, with 10 bases between them. The length of the CDR3 is 12 residues. The CDR3 is CSAGGRNTEAFF. Here the CDR3 DNA reads TGCAGCGCGGGGGGGAGGAACACTGAAGCTTTCTTT.

This rearrangement joins TRBV5-4 to TRBJ2-5; D is ambiguous. V was cut by 0 bases and J by 5 bases, with 14 bases left in between. The CDR3 sequence is 15 residues long. Germline CDR1 and CDR2: SGHNT and YYREEE (reference sequence). The CDR3 loop is CASSLAGPSRETQYF. In nucleotides, the CDR3 is TGTGCCAGCAGCTTGGCAGGCCCCTCTCGGGAGACCCAGTACTTC.

J is TRBJ1-4 and V is TRBV6-4; tentative D call: TRBD1 (6 bases). The V end lost 5 bases, the J end lost 8 bases, and 21 bases lay between the germline ends. This CDR3 comprises 16 residues. Per the germline V gene, CDR1 is MRHNA and CDR2 is SNTAGT. The CDR3 bases are TGTGCCAGCAGTCCGCAGCCGGCCCAGGGGTGGGAAAAACTGTTTTTT. This gives the protein CASSPQPAQGWEKLFF.

The V gene is TRBV6-5, the J gene TRBJ1-1; D unresolved. The CDR3 spans 13 residues. V dropped 8 bases and J dropped 0 bases, with 10 bases sitting between them. The germline V gene has CDR1 MNHEY and CDR2 SVGAGI. This chain's CDR3 is CASGELVNTEAFF. CDR3 bases: TGTGCCAGCGGGGAGCTTGTGAACACTGAAGCTTTCTTT.

The chain links TRBV7-2 to TRBJ2-5; possibly TRBD2 for D (5 bases). The CDR3 extends over 15 amino acids. CDR1 is SGHTA, CDR2 FQGNSA, per germline. The germline V and J ends were trimmed by 1 base and 3 bases, with 12 bases remaining between them. In DNA, the CDR3 is TGTGCCAGCAGCTTAGTATACGGGAAGGAAGAGACCCAGTACTTC. Residues: CASSLVYGKEETQYF.